Listed here is a single TCR beta chain. Its target antigen remains unknown. Base-call qualities are not available, and no considerably larger clone is one nucleotide away. Collaborating institutions collected whole blood in K2EDTA tubes following their own protocols. For TCRbeta analysis, collaborators shipped samples in one of three forms: frozen whole blood, isolated PBMCs, or DNA extracted from either of those sample types. This entry is derived from a study of blood T cell repertoires in COVID-19 (dated by TCRdb to 2018 to 2021). Notes on the research overall: Collaborator samples came from the United States, Italy and Spain and covered acute and convalescent phases of COVID-19. The prospective study material was composed of cDNA or gDNA derived from T cells, B-cell-depleted T cells, or PBMCs. The dataset comprised deeply sampled blood TCRbeta repertoires from subjects exposed to, actively infected with, or recovered from COVID-19. A freely available public database, intended as a resource for researchers studying the immune response to SARS-CoV-2, is where the repertoires were released. The samples were drawn from the first 160 participants of the ongoing ImmuneRACE study and from some 1,300 subjects provided by 6 global collaborators. Sample metadata almost always included a de-identified subject ID, COVID-19 status, age in years and sex. Where available, HLA class I and class II types were obtained from metadata supplied by the sample provider rather than from assay-based typing. Study-wide findings and limitations: How much clinical and demographic metadata was included differed by source and by participant, and the metadata was provided uncurated.

The CDR3 has 12 amino acids, counting the end cysteine and phenylalanine. The CDR3 DNA has 36 bases and is translated from base 1. V drops 7 bases and J drops 10 bases, leaving 16 bases in between. Taken from the germline V gene (reference sequence), the CDR1 and CDR2 loops are LGHDT and YNNKEL. The immunoSEQ Assay, a bias-controlled multiplex PCR, was used to amplify TCRbeta CDR3 regions from genomic DNA. Regarding the original processing steps: Within the assay, amplification of reference gene primers was used to estimate how many nucleated cells each sample contained. To quantify the absolute abundance of each unique TCRbeta CDR3 rearrangement, sequence reads were collapsed and filtered. For each sample, productive Simpson clonality was calculated as the square root of Simpson's diversity index over productive rearrangements. TCRdb retrieved this table from immuneACCESS and kept in-frame rearrangements only. Not all clones are present; in checked studies, unresolved V genes account for under half, and no reason is known for the remainder. The V and J calls and the clone size are those of that table, but D and trimming were determined from the DNA. In all, the sample holds approximately 89,000 clones, and around four fifths of those were seen once. The ten largest clones represent 12% of the sample.

The sequenced sample consisted of peripheral blood. Rearrangement joined TRBV3-1 (or the pseudogene TRBV3-2) to TRBJ1-1; tentative D gene TRBD1, with 6 bases matching. The receptor was isolated from a woman in her 70s with active or convalescent COVID-19. The DNA sequence is as follows: TGTGCCAGCACCAACCGGGGGGCTGTAGCTTTCTTT. Translated, it gives CASTNRGAVAFF.